This entry lists 10 T cell receptor beta chains sequenced from one sample in a study of CD8+ T cells in alopecia areata. Noted treatment: oral pan-JAK inhibitor, 5-10 mg twice daily. Extraction of RNA preceded its reverse transcription into cDNA, which served as the sequencing template. The repertoire was sequenced with immunoSEQ multiplex PCR; TCRdb's copy has only in-frame clones and lacks some. This sample has 60,000 to 85,000 clones, with roughly 66% found just once. This specimen consisted of CD8+ T cells sorted from blood, obtained at week 24, from a patient treated with tofacitinib. These receptors all come from a human donor with alopecia areata.

This CDR3 reads CASSQYDRAIGELFF. The CDR3 DNA reads as TGCGCCAGCAGCCAATACGACAGGGCAATCGGGGAGCTGTTTTTT. The chain couples TRBV4-1 to TRBJ2-2; 7 nucleotides agree with TRBD1. V lost 2 bases and J lost 7; bases outside the gene matches: 7. This CDR3 comprises 15 residues. Germline V gene sequence: CDR1 MGHRA, CDR2 YSYEKL.

The gene calls are TRBV4-3 and TRBJ2-5; 10 nucleotides agree with TRBD2. The V segment lost 5 bases and the J segment 5 bases; nucleotides outside the gene matches: 8. Germline V lookup: CDR1 LGHNA, CDR2 YSLEER. There are 15 residues in the CDR3. The CDR3: CASSEVAGGVETQYF. The DNA of the CDR3 is TGCGCCAGCAGCGAAGTAGCGGGAGGTGTGGAGACCCAGTACTTC.

V usage is TRBV30 and J usage is TRBJ1-3; 9 nucleotides line up with TRBD1. Germline V gene sequence: CDR1 GTSNPN, CDR2 SVGIG (reference sequence). CDR3 length equals 16 residues. J gave up 8 bases and V 3 bases, and 14 bases lay outside the gene matches. Here the CDR3 DNA reads TGTGCCTGGAGGGATGGAAAAGGACAGGGGATCGACACCATATATTTT. This translates into CAWRDGKGQGIDTIYF.

This clone was picked up a small number of times. J is TRBJ2-5 and V is TRBV7-9; D not certain. CDR3 length: 12 residues. Per germline, CDR1 SEHNR and CDR2 FQNEAQ (reference sequence). The V end was cut by 1 base, the J end by 5 bases, with 5 bases between. The CDR3 region has the DNA TGTGCCAGCAGCTTAGTTCGCGAGACCCAGTACTTC. The encoded protein is CASSLVRETQYF. Combining the CDR3 with reference TRBV7-9 and TRBJ2-5 gives the whole variable domain DTGVSQNPRHKITKRGQNVTFRCDPISEHNRLYWYRQTLGQGPEFLTYFQNEAQLEKSRLLSDRFSAERPKGSFSTLEIQRTEQGDSAMYLCASSLVRETQYFGPGTRLLVL.

This clone was detected a few times. The V call is TRBV7-9, the J call TRBJ2-5; 8 positions agree with TRBD1. The CDR3 sequence is 17 residues long. Trimming cost V 2 bases and J 4 bases; bases outside gene matches: 12. The germline V gene encodes CDR1 SEHNR and CDR2 FQNEAQ (reference sequence). The CDR3 DNA follows: TGTGCCAGCAGCTTATTGGCAGGGGGCGCATCCCTAGAGACCCAGTACTTC. Protein product: CASSLLAGGASLETQYF.

This clone has a count of ten or more. The genes are TRBV7-2 and TRBJ2-1, with a possible D match to TRBD1 (6 bases). This CDR3 comprises 17 residues. Germline CDR1 SGHTA, CDR2 FQGNSA. Trimming stripped 2 bases from V and 0 bases from J, with 14 bases between. The CDR3 region is CASSLLASGDSYNEQFF. The CDR3 DNA reads TGTGCCAGCAGCTTATTGGCTTCAGGGGACTCCTACAATGAGCAGTTCTTC.

The chain carries TRBV28 and TRBJ1-5; TRBD1 matches at 8 bases. The CDR3 totals 17 residues. CDR1 MDHEN and CDR2 SYDVKM come from the germline V gene. Trimming removed 5 bases from V and 2 bases from J; junction bases left unmatched: 11. The DNA for the CDR3 is TGTGCCAGCAGTCCCCCACTCCAGGGGGCGGGCAATCAGCCCCAGCATTTT. Translation gives CASSPPLQGAGNQPQHF.

The V and J genes are TRBV7-9 and TRBJ1-4, with 7 bases lining up with TRBD1. V shed 5 bases and J 8 bases; nucleotides not matched to a gene: 5. The CDR3 is made up of 13 amino acids. The germline V gene encodes CDR1 SEHNR and CDR2 FQNEAQ (reference sequence). This chain's CDR3 is CASSLTGAEKLFF. CDR3 coding DNA: TGTGCCAGCAGCCTTACAGGGGCCGAAAAACTGTTTTTT.

The chain is built from TRBV29-1 and TRBJ1-2; perhaps TRBD1 as D (5 bases). The germline V and J ends were trimmed by 6 bases and 5 bases, with 16 bases remaining between them. The CDR3 totals 13 residues. Germline V gene lookup returns CDR1 SQVTM and CDR2 ANQGSEA. The CDR3 DNA reads TGCAGCGTCGAAAACGAGGGGACTTATGGCTACACCTTC. Its translation is CSVENEGTYGYTF. Complete variable domain (other parts from reference TRBV29-1 and TRBJ1-2): SAVISQKPSRDICQRGTSLTIQCQVDSQVTMMFWYRQQPGQSLTLIATANQGSEATYESGFVIDKFPISRPNLTFSTLTVSNMSPEDSSIYLCSVENEGTYGYTFGSGTRLTVV.

This clone was recorded a few times. V usage is TRBV19 and J usage is TRBJ1-2; D call uncertain. Germline CDR1 is LNHDA and CDR2 is SQIVND (reference sequence). The V end lost 6 bases, the J end lost 3 bases, and 8 bases lay between the germline ends. This CDR3 has 12 amino acids. The CDR3, as DNA: TGTGCCAGTAGCTCCGGAGACTATGGCTACACCTTC. Translation gives CASSSGDYGYTF. The full variable domain, in which reference TRBV19 and TRBJ1-2 provide the parts outside the CDR3, is DGGITQSPKYLFRKEGQNVTLSCEQNLNHDAMYWYRQDPGQGLRLIYYSQIVNDFQKGDIAEGYSVSREKKESFPLTVTSAQKNPTAFYLCASSSGDYGYTFGSGTRLTVV.